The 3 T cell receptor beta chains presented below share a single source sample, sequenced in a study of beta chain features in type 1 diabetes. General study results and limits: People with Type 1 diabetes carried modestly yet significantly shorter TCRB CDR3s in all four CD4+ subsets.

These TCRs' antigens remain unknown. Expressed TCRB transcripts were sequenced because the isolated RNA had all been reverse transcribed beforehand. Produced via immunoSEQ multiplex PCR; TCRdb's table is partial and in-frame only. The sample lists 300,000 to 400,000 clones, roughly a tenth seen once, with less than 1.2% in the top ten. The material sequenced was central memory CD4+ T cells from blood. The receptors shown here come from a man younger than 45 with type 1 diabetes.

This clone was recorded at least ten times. As DNA, the CDR3 is TGTGCCAGCAGTTCCTACCCCTCACAAGAGACCCAGTACTTC. Its translation is CASSSYPSQETQYF. The chain links TRBV28 to TRBJ2-5; D is unresolved. The CDR3 spans 14 residues. Germline values: CDR1 MDHEN, CDR2 SYDVKM. The V and J ends lost 4 bases and 2 bases respectively, with 11 bases between them.

CDR3 amino acids: CASTTGQGYTEAFF. CDR3 sequence (DNA): TGCGCCAGCACCACGGGACAGGGCTACACTGAAGCTTTCTTT. V gene TRBV10-1 combines with J gene TRBJ1-1, with 9 bases identical to TRBD1. The CDR3 sequence is 14 residues long. J lost 3 bases, V lost 7 bases, and 6 bases had no gene match. Germline CDR1 is WNHNN and CDR2 is SYGVQD (reference sequence).

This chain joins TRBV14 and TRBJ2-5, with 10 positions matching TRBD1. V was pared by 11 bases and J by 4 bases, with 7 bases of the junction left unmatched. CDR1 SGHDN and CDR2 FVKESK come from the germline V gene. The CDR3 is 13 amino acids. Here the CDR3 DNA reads TGTGCCGGGGGAGACAGGGGGCCAGAGACCCAGTACTTC. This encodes CAGGDRGPETQYF.